This T cell receptor (beta chain) was profiled in a study of shared clonotypes between healthy human individuals. In the study overall: Used for every donor were three CD4 naive, three CD4 memory, two CD8 naive and one CD8 memory plate.

As concerns this clone: Its antigen is not identified.

Study outcomes and limitations: Estimated richness values were generally larger in naive subsets than in memory subsets.

The V gene's germline CDR1 is SGHVS and CDR2 FNYEAQ. This CDR3 is built from 14 residues. The V end lost 1 base, the J end lost 2 bases, and 9 bases lay between the germline ends. The assay was immunoSEQ multiplex PCR, and TCRdb's table has in-frame clones only and misses some. There are about 1.1 million clones in the sample; around 77% occur only once, and about 0.94% lies in the top ten. CD4+ cells underwent separation, giving CD45RA+ naive and CD45RA-negative memory subsets. This TCR was recovered from a man aged 18 to 29 in good health. Some clones in this sample may be carry-over from other donors' samples. This chain uses TRBV7-6 with TRBJ2-7; D is undetermined. The sample was memory CD4+ T cells from PBMCs. Indicated subset: CD45RA-negative fraction. CDR3 coding DNA: TGTGCCAGCAGCTTAGATGCCTACACCTACGAGCAGTACTTC. Protein: CASSLDAYTYEQYF.